This T cell receptor (beta chain) is drawn from a study of Ad26.COV2.S vaccination and SARS-CoV-2 variants. As for the study in general: Doses of Ad26.COV2.S were injected into muscle once or twice, 56 days apart. Whole-study results and caveats: Total T cell responses, in the TCR breadth and depth analyses, may have been underestimated.

Profiled with immunoSEQ multiplex PCR; TCRdb holds only in-frame clones, not every one. The sample includes about 350,000 clones, about nine tenths seen only once; the top ten take roughly 3.6%. This sample's treatment: about 20 received Ad26.COV2.S at low or high dose, single or two shots; five or six received placebo; per-sample allocation not given. Collection of samples fell on day 63 after the first vaccine or placebo injection. Trimming removed 4 bases from V and 0 bases from J; junction bases left unmatched: 3. CDR3 length: 16 residues. CDR1 LGHDT and CDR2 YNNKEL come from the germline V gene (reference sequence). For this clone: Its antigen is unidentified.

The sequence came from a person aged 18 to 59 who received the Ad26.COV2.S COVID-19 vaccine or a placebo. The material sequenced was peripheral blood, taken in a trial of Ad26.COV2.S vaccine versus placebo. The genes are TRBV3-1 (or the pseudogene TRBV3-2) and TRBJ2-3; 11 bases map to TRBD2. The CDR3 sequence is CASSRLAGSSTDTQYF. CDR3 nucleotides: TGTGCCAGCAGCCGACTAGCGGGGAGTAGCACAGATACGCAGTATTTT.